These 5 T cell receptor beta chains originate from one sample sequenced in a study of T-cell reconstitution after alpha-beta-depleted transplantation in children. A library of TCRbeta sequences, prepared with unique molecular identifiers, was generated. TCRdb redid the calling of the PCR reads with MiXCR, one entry per CDR3 protein. Of 90,000 to 130,000 distinct CDR3 sequences detected, 10% appear once; the ten largest clones hold approximately 8%. The sample in question was PBMCs from the stem cell graft donor, obtained from the stem cell graft. These receptors all stem from a human donor who donated a stem cell graft to a child with acute lymphoblastic leukemia.

This clonotype was detected many times. This chain connects TRBV10-3 to TRBJ2-7; no reliable D call. Germline V gene data show CDR1 as ENHRY and CDR2 as SYGVKD. Trimming cost V 0 bases and J 2 bases, with 8 bases left between them. The CDR3 consists of 14 residues. The CDR3 DNA follows: TGTGCCATCAGTGAGTCGATGGGTGCCTACGAGCAGTACTTC. Translating gives CAISESMGAYEQYF.

This clonotype was picked up many times. V usage is TRBV9 and J usage is TRBJ2-7, with TRBD2 matching over 11 bases. The CDR3 consists of 16 residues. Germline lookup yields CDR1 SGDLS and CDR2 YYNGEE. Trimming took 0 bases from V and 4 from J; bases not matched to a gene: 6. The CDR3 here is CASSVGLAGGRYEQYF. The CDR3 DNA follows: TGTGCCAGCAGCGTAGGGCTAGCGGGGGGTAGGTACGAGCAGTACTTC. The full variable domain, rest sourced from reference TRBV9 and TRBJ2-7, is DSGVTQTPKHLITATGQRVTLRCSPRSGDLSVYWYQQSLDQGLQFLIQYYNGEERAKGNILERFSAQQFPDLHSELNLSSLELGDSALYFCASSVGLAGGRYEQYFGPGTRLTVT.

The sample holds many counts of this clonotype. The chain carries TRBV14 and TRBJ1-2; TRBD1 might be the D (5 bases). The germline CDR1 and CDR2 sequences are SGHDN and FVKESK. The CDR3 spans 15 residues. Trimming shortened V by 0 bases and J by 4 bases, and 12 bases separated the two germline ends. CDR3 coding DNA: TGTGCCAGCAGCCAAGACCACGACAGCCGCTATGGCTACACCTTC. Translated, it gives CASSQDHDSRYGYTF.

The sample holds many counts of this clonotype. Relative to the germline gene, one junction end is altered; a read error may explain this. This chain uses TRBV9 with TRBJ2-5; D is undetermined. The CDR3 is 12 amino acids. The germline V gene encodes CDR1 SGDLS and CDR2 YYNGEE. The CDR3 nucleotides read TGTGCCAGCAGCGTGGATGGGCCGCCCTGTAACTTC. Its protein product is CASSVDGPPCNF.

This chain links TRBV29-1 with TRBJ2-7, with no clear D. V lost 4 bases and J 5 bases, leaving 15 bases between the germline ends. CDR1 and CDR2 (germline): SQVTM, ANQGSEA. The CDR3 is 13 amino acids. CDR3 nucleotides: TGCAGCGTTGTTTCACCCCTAATTAACGAGCAGTACTTC. The encoded protein is CSVVSPLINEQYF.